The 29 T cell receptor beta chains presented below share a single source sample, sequenced in a study of T-cell memory formation after mild COVID-19 (dated by TCRdb to the early 2020s). Libraries were constructed by 5' RACE. The sample was run on an Illumina NovaSeq 6000. The public reads were quality trimmed at Q25 with fastp and then assembled into clones with MiXCR by TCRdb, keeping productive beta chains. A single entry per CDR3 protein holds the most common genes and DNA from its merged rows. The sample contains some 440,000 distinct CDR3 sequences, roughly 25% of them found a single time. Roughly an eighth of the sample is taken by the ten largest. The sequencing sample was made of PBMCs or a T cell subset sorted from them (not recorded which). All receptors come from an adult woman who had mild COVID-19 (a few samples of this study predate the infection). The sample titles of this study are shuffled in the database, so cell type and time point are left out; the donor was told from shared clones.

This clonotype was counted ten times or more. The genes are TRBV7-3 and TRBJ2-2; D not resolved. This CDR3 has 13 residues. Germline assignment: CDR1 SGHTA and CDR2 FQGTGA. V lost 2 bases, J lost 4 bases, and 5 bases lay in between. CDR3 nucleotide sequence: TGTGCCAGCAGCTTATTCCGCACCGGGGAGCTGTTTTTT. It specifies CASSLFRTGELFF.

This clonotype was detected a few times. The chain has TRBV15 and TRBJ2-7; 12 bases match TRBD2. The CDR3 is made up of 16 amino acids. The V gene's germline CDR1 is LNHNV and CDR2 YYDKDF (reference sequence). V was clipped by 0 bases and J by 3 bases; unmatched bases: 3. CDR3 DNA sequence: TGTGCCACCAGCAGAGATAGACTAGCGGGAGTCTACGAGCAGTACTTC. This encodes CATSRDRLAGVYEQYF.

The chain combines TRBV24-1 with TRBJ2-1; perhaps TRBD2 as D (6 bases). The CDR3 sequence is 17 residues long. Germline V CDR1 and CDR2: KGHDR, SFDVKD. Trimming removed 5 bases from V and 0 bases from J, with 16 bases in between. The CDR3 loop reads CATSAADGTASYNEQFF. The CDR3 DNA reads as TGTGCCACCAGTGCGGCCGATGGGACTGCCTCCTACAATGAGCAGTTCTTC.

This clonotype was seen more than once but under ten times. The gene calls are TRBV7-2 and TRBJ1-1; D is uncertain. The CDR3 runs to 14 residues. Germline CDR1 reads SGHTA; CDR2 reads FQGNSA. Deletions cut 1 base from V and 7 bases from J, with 13 bases between. The CDR3 region has the DNA TGTGCCAGCAGCTTAGAACCGGGGTCGGGTGAAGCTTTCTTT. Its protein product is CASSLEPGSGEAFF.

This clonotype appeared a few times. The chain combines TRBV5-1 with TRBJ2-2, with 7 bases fitting TRBD1. CDR1 is SGHRS, CDR2 YFSETQ, per germline. The CDR3 spans 14 residues. The V and J ends lost 4 bases and 5 bases, in that order; junction bases with no gene match: 5. The CDR3 DNA reads TGCGCCAGCAGCCATCCACAGGGGACCGGGGAGCTGTTTTTT. Translation: CASSHPQGTGELFF.

There are a few counts of this clonotype. This chain links TRBV25-1 with TRBJ2-1; 7 nucleotides match TRBD2. The CDR3 loop spans 14 amino acids. Germline trimming cut 2 bases from V and 7 bases from J; bases unmatched to any gene: 5. Germline loops: CDR1 MGHDK, CDR2 SYGVNS. Here the CDR3 reads CASSEGWGGNEQFF. Written as DNA, the CDR3 is TGTGCCAGCAGTGAAGGGTGGGGGGGTAATGAGCAGTTCTTC.

V usage is TRBV2 and J usage is TRBJ2-5; D is undetermined. CDR1 is SNHLY, CDR2 FYNNEI, per germline. The CDR3 is made up of 14 amino acids. Trimming took 6 bases from V and 2 from J, leaving 13 bases between them. The CDR3 here is CASRISTQQETQYF. As DNA, the CDR3 is TGTGCCAGCAGAATATCGACTCAACAAGAGACCCAGTACTTC.

V and J are TRBV20-1 and TRBJ1-4; D might be TRBD1 (5 bases). Germline V lookup: CDR1 DFQATT, CDR2 SNEGSKA (reference sequence). This CDR3 is built from 14 residues. Trimming cost V 0 bases and J 7 bases, with 12 bases left between them. As DNA, the CDR3 is TGCAGTGCTAGAGACCGAGACGGGGGTGAAAAACTGTTTTTT. Translating gives CSARDRDGGEKLFF.

This clonotype has just a few counts. The chain joins TRBV7-3 to TRBJ2-7; 9 nucleotides agree with TRBD2. Germline CDR1 is SGHTA and CDR2 is FQGTGA. V was pared by 2 bases and J by 5 bases, with 7 bases of the junction left unmatched. CDR3 size: 15 residues. CDR3 nucleotide sequence: TGTGCCAGCAGCTTAGGTGCGGGAGGGAGGAACGAGCAGTACTTC. It specifies CASSLGAGGRNEQYF.

The CDR3 loop reads CASLRYRDRGSYSPLHF. In nucleotides, the CDR3 is TGTGCCAGCCTCCGTTATAGGGACAGGGGGTCTTATTCACCCCTCCACTTT. This chain uses TRBV2 with TRBJ1-6; TRBD1 matches at 11 bases. CDR1 SNHLY and CDR2 FYNNEI come from the germline V gene. Trimming at V came to 8 bases and at J to 8 bases, leaving 14 bases not matched to a gene. CDR3 length: 17 amino acids.

The chain has TRBV7-9 and TRBJ2-5, with D possibly TRBD1 on 5 matching bases. The germline V gene has CDR1 SEHNR and CDR2 FQNEAQ (reference sequence). The CDR3 spans 14 residues. Trimming shortened V by 2 bases and J by 4 bases, and 11 bases separated the two germline ends. The chain's CDR3 is CASSLLGAGETQYF. The DNA of the CDR3 is TGTGCCAGCAGCTTATTAGGGGCAGGAGAGACCCAGTACTTC.

The CDR3: CASSLPGDEQYF. CDR3 nucleotides: TGCGCCAGCAGCTTGCCGGGGGACGAGCAGTACTTC. The chain couples TRBV5-1 to TRBJ2-7, with D perhaps TRBD2 (6 bases). The V gene's germline CDR1 is SGHRS and CDR2 YFSETQ. This CDR3 spans 12 amino acids. Trimming took 1 base from V and 5 from J, leaving 7 bases between them. The whole variable domain, filled in from reference TRBV5-1 and TRBJ2-7, reads KAGVTQTPRYLIKTRGQQVTLSCSPISGHRSVSWYQQTPGQGLQFLFEYFSETQRNKGNFPGRFSGRQFSNSRSEMNVSTLELGDSALYLCASSLPGDEQYFGPGTRLTVT.

V gene TRBV9 combines with J gene TRBJ2-3; 8 nucleotides match TRBD2. There are 16 residues in the CDR3. The germline V gene encodes CDR1 SGDLS and CDR2 YYNGEE. After removal of 4 bases from V and 5 bases from J, the junction contained 12 bases not matched to a gene. Here the CDR3 DNA reads TGTGCCAGCAGCCGCCGTCCGGGACTAGGAGAAGATACGCAGTATTTT. Its protein product is CASSRRPGLGEDTQYF.

This chain links TRBV5-1 with TRBJ2-1, with 9 bases aligning to TRBD2. With 0 bases clipped from V and 0 bases from J, the junction kept 4 bases outside the gene matches. Germline loops: CDR1 SGHRS, CDR2 YFSETQ. The CDR3 extends over 17 amino acids. CDR3 sequence (DNA): TGCGCCAGCAGCTTGGGACTAGCGGTGAACTCCTACAATGAGCAGTTCTTC. This codes for CASSLGLAVNSYNEQFF.

V and J are TRBV7-2 and TRBJ2-1, with D tentatively TRBD2 (5 bases). Germline V gene lookup returns CDR1 SGHTA and CDR2 FQGNSA. The V gene lost 4 bases and the J gene lost 2 bases, with 18 bases spanning the gap. This CDR3 contains 17 residues. The CDR3 here is CASSSSLTRETYNEQFF. Here the CDR3 DNA reads TGTGCCAGCAGCTCAAGCCTTACTAGGGAAACCTACAATGAGCAGTTCTTC. Supplemented by reference TRBV7-2 and TRBJ2-1, the full variable domain reads GAGVSQSPSNKVTEKGKDVELRCDPISGHTALYWYRQSLGQGLEFLIYFQGNSAPDKSGLPSDRFSAERTGGSVSTLTIQRTQQEDSAVYLCASSSSLTRETYNEQFFGPGTRLTVL.

The chain combines TRBV5-1 with TRBJ2-2; D unclear. With 4 bases removed from V and 4 bases from J, the gap between germline ends came to 11 bases. Germline values: CDR1 SGHRS, CDR2 YFSETQ. The CDR3 runs to 14 residues. DNA of the CDR3: TGCGCCAGCAGCCCAAGTACAGTCACCGGGGAGCTGTTTTTT. Encoded protein: CASSPSTVTGELFF.

This clonotype showed up just a few times. The J gene is TRBJ2-1, the V gene TRBV5-1; possible D gene TRBD1, 5 bases. With 4 bases removed from V and 9 bases from J, the gap between germline ends came to 14 bases. The CDR3 length is 13 residues. Germline CDR1 SGHRS, CDR2 YFSETQ. For the CDR3, the DNA is TGCGCCAGCAGCCCACCGGAAAGGGGTGAGCAGTTCTTC. Amino acids: CASSPPERGEQFF. Based on the CDR3 plus reference TRBV5-1 and TRBJ2-1, the full variable domain is KAGVTQTPRYLIKTRGQQVTLSCSPISGHRSVSWYQQTPGQGLQFLFEYFSETQRNKGNFPGRFSGRQFSNSRSEMNVSTLELGDSALYLCASSPPERGEQFFGPGTRLTVL.

This clonotype was counted only a few times. The genes are TRBV5-6 and TRBJ2-5; no clear D. Per germline, CDR1 SGHDT and CDR2 YYEEEE. V was clipped by 4 bases and J by 5 bases, with 18 bases between them. The CDR3 contains 15 residues. The CDR3 sequence: CASSPGFIMEETQYF. As DNA, the CDR3 is TGTGCCAGCAGCCCCGGGTTCATCATGGAGGAGACCCAGTACTTC.

This clonotype was seen only a few times. V is TRBV7-4 and J is TRBJ2-2; D call uncertain. CDR3 length equals 14 residues. Germline CDR1 and CDR2: SGHVT and SQSDAQ. The germline V and J ends were trimmed by 5 bases and 6 bases, with 13 bases remaining between them. CDR3: CASSSRSDAGELFF. The CDR3 DNA sequence: TGTGCCAGCAGCAGTAGATCAGACGCCGGGGAGCTGTTTTTT.

V is TRBV6-2 or TRBV6-3 and J is TRBJ2-3; D is unresolved. The CDR3 sequence is 13 residues long. Germline V gives CDR1 MNHEY, CDR2 SVGEGT. V was trimmed by 6 bases and J by 2 bases, leaving 9 bases between them. CDR3 residues: CASSAIYTDTQYF. The CDR3, as DNA: TGTGCCAGCAGCGCCATTTACACAGATACGCAGTATTTT.

The rearrangement links TRBV5-1 to TRBJ1-1; maybe TRBD1 (5 bases). The CDR3 runs 15 residues. Deletions cut 2 bases from V and 4 bases from J, with 15 bases between. From germline, CDR1 is SGHRS and CDR2 YFSETQ. This CDR3 reads CASSFRGEVSTEAFF. The CDR3 DNA is TGCGCCAGCAGCTTCCGGGGGGAAGTGAGCACTGAAGCTTTCTTT.

V and J are TRBV5-1 and TRBJ2-7; a possible D gene is TRBD2 (6 bases). The CDR3 totals 15 residues. Germline CDR1 is SGHRS and CDR2 is YFSETQ. V lost 2 bases and J lost 4, with 16 bases in between. The CDR3 nucleotides are TGCGCCAGCAGCTTTGCAGCGGGCTCAACTTACGAGCAGTACTTC. Translation gives CASSFAAGSTYEQYF.

This clonotype was detected only a few times. The V gene is TRBV11-2, the J gene TRBJ2-5; TRBD1 matches at 9 bases. The ends lost 5 bases at V and 0 bases at J; junction bases unmatched: 7. Germline V lookup: CDR1 SGHAT, CDR2 FQNNGV. The CDR3 is made up of 16 amino acids. The CDR3 nucleotides are TGTGCCAGCAGCCAGACAGGGGGGGCTTACCAAGAGACCCAGTACTTC. This sequence encodes CASSQTGGAYQETQYF. Full variable domain (remainder filled in from reference TRBV11-2 and TRBJ2-5): EAGVAQSPRYKIIEKRQSVAFWCNPISGHATLYWYQQILGQGPKLLIQFQNNGVVDDSQLPKDRFSAERLKGVDSTLKIQPAKLEDSAVYLCASSQTGGAYQETQYFGPGTRLLVL.

The chain uses TRBV18 and TRBJ2-7; 7 bases line up with TRBD2. CDR3 size: 15 residues. The V gene's germline CDR1 is KGHSH and CDR2 LQKENI. With 8 bases clipped from V and 6 bases from J, the junction kept 16 bases outside the gene matches. CDR3 sequence: CASTGDGEGVSEQYF. CDR3 coding DNA: TGTGCCAGCACCGGTGACGGGGAGGGTGTGAGCGAGCAGTACTTC.

This chain joins TRBV7-3 and TRBJ2-5; a weak D match, TRBD1 (5 bases). CDR3 length: 15 amino acids. Trimming left V 2 bases short and J 3 bases short, with 13 bases between. CDR1 SGHTA and CDR2 FQGTGA come from the germline V gene. The CDR3 loop is CASSLDGATKETQYF. The DNA for the CDR3 is TGTGCCAGCAGCTTAGATGGGGCAACCAAAGAGACCCAGTACTTC.

The chain links TRBV11-1 to TRBJ2-5; TRBD2 might be the D (6 bases). V lost 3 bases and J 5 bases, leaving 19 bases between the germline ends. This CDR3 region has 16 residues. Germline loops: CDR1 SGHAT, CDR2 FQDESV (reference sequence). CDR3 loop: CASSLSRDFWRETQYF. In DNA, the CDR3 is TGTGCCAGCAGCTTGTCGAGGGACTTTTGGAGGGAGACCCAGTACTTC.

This clonotype was detected only a few times. The rearrangement uses TRBV29-1 and TRBJ1-1, with D possibly being TRBD1 (5 bases). Looked up from germline, CDR1 is SQVTM and CDR2 is ANQGSEA. The CDR3 runs 10 residues. V shed 6 bases and J shed 10 bases, with 12 bases lying between them. Written as DNA, the CDR3 is TGCAGCGTAGATAGGGACGGAGCTTTCTTT. It codes for CSVDRDGAFF.

V gene TRBV12-3 or TRBV12-4 combines with J gene TRBJ1-1; D unresolved. This CDR3 contains 12 residues. With 7 bases removed from V and 4 bases from J, the gap between germline ends came to 10 bases. In DNA form, the CDR3 reads TGTGCCAGCACTTTCGAGCGCACTGAAGCTTTCTTT. Residues: CASTFERTEAFF.

The chain recombines TRBV19 with TRBJ1-5, with D possibly matching TRBD1 (5 bases). Germline CDR1 is LNHDA and CDR2 is SQIVND (reference sequence). The length of the CDR3 is 12 residues. V shed 3 bases and J shed 8 bases, with 8 bases lying between them. The CDR3 DNA follows: TGTGCCAGTAGTATTTGGGGGGAGCCCCAGCATTTT. Translating gives CASSIWGEPQHF.